One T cell receptor beta chain is described in this entry. This clone was seen once. What antigen it recognizes has not been identified. No per-base quality is available; no much larger clone lies one base away. Compared with germline, V lacks 3 bases and J lacks 5 bases; bases without a gene match: 5. For CDR1 and CDR2, the germline V gene lists MNHNS and SASEGT. The CDR3 runs 15 amino acids, cysteine and phenylalanine included. Of the read, only the CDR3 DNA is kept; its 45 bases are in frame from base 1. These data are taken from a study of blood T cell repertoires in COVID-19 (dated by TCRdb to the early 2020s). With respect to the entire study: Samples from collaborators originated in the United States, Italy and Spain and spanned both the acute and convalescent phases of COVID-19. The prospective study material was composed of cDNA or gDNA derived from T cells, B-cell-depleted T cells, or PBMCs. The dataset comprised deeply sampled blood TCRbeta repertoires from subjects exposed to, actively infected with, or recovered from COVID-19. The repertoires were made available in a free public database intended to serve as a resource for research on the immune response to SARS-CoV-2. Samples came from the ongoing ImmuneRACE study (first 160 participants) plus 1,254 subjects from 6 global collaborators. A de-identified subject ID, COVID-19 status, age in years and sex were almost always included in the sample metadata. Where HLA class I and class II types were available, the types were taken from metadata supplied by the sample provider, not from assay-based typing.

Points the paper makes about the study in general: Clinical and demographic metadata were provided uncurated, with the amount varying by source and participant.

The immunoSEQ Assay, a bias-controlled multiplex PCR, was used to amplify TCRbeta CDR3 regions from genomic DNA. As for the original processing: The number of nucleated cells in each sample was estimated by amplification of reference gene primers within the assay. To quantify the absolute abundance of each unique TCRbeta CDR3 rearrangement, sequence reads were collapsed and filtered. For each sample, productive Simpson clonality was calculated as the square root of Simpson's diversity index across productive rearrangements. TCRdb limited this immuneACCESS table to in-frame rearrangements with V and J called. A share of clones is missing; checked studies link under half to unresolved V genes, and the rest is unexplained. V and J calls and clone size are given by that table; D and trimming were obtained from the DNA. The sample table records about 120,000 clones; roughly 72% of these occur just once. In total, the top ten clones hold roughly 5.5% of the sample.

Collaborating institutions collected whole blood in K2EDTA tubes following their own protocols. For TCRbeta analysis, collaborators shipped samples as frozen whole blood, isolated PBMCs, or DNA extracted from either of those sample types. The receptor chain draws on TRBV6-1 and TRBJ2-1; TRBD1 agrees with 9 junctional bases. Input material: peripheral blood. This sequence was found in a man in his 60s with acute or convalescent COVID-19. The nucleotide sequence reads as follows: TGTGCCAGCAGTGATTGGGACAGGGAAGACAATGAGCAGTTCTTC. Its protein reads: CASSDWDREDNEQFF.